In its sample, the clone carrying this T cell receptor beta chain was seen many times. The antigen is not known. This CDR3 contains 14 residues. Trimming stripped 8 bases from V and 4 bases from J, with 14 bases between. Germline assignment: CDR1 ENHRY and CDR2 SYGVKD. These data are taken from a study of metastatic and nonmetastatic thyroid tumors. From the PCR reads, TCRdb re-called clones with MiXCR. The data contain 42,000 or so clones, approximately 17% of them singletons. Thyroid surgery was preceded by no treatment in any patient. Study outcomes and limitations: It was reportedly found that TCR beta diversity was significantly higher in malignant thyroid tumors than in benign nodules, a difference seen in both blood and tumor samples.

Material: tumor tissue. The rearrangement uses TRBV10-3 and TRBJ2-2; D possibly corresponds to TRBD2 (5 bases). The source of this sequence is a female donor with papillary thyroid cancer or a benign thyroid nodule (not recorded which). Some clones in this sample may be carry-over from other donors' samples. The CDR3 loop is CAIGGVASTGELFF. CDR3 in DNA: TGTGCCATCGGAGGAGTAGCGAGCACCGGGGAGCTGTTTTTT.